This T cell receptor beta chain is drawn from a study of blood T cell repertoires in COVID-19. Study-level background: The United States, Italy and Spain were the sources of the acute and convalescent COVID-19 samples. The analysed material was cDNA or gDNA that came from T cells, B-cell-depleted T cells, or PBMCs.

In the original analysis: It was from reference gene primer amplification that nucleated cell counts were estimated. Clones were sequenced by immunoSEQ multiplex PCR, and TCRdb holds only the in-frame ones, with some missing. V and J calls plus clone size are reproduced from that table; the DNA served to infer D and trimming. The sample lists more than 100,000 clones, around 88% occurring once. The CDR3 is made up of 19 amino acids. From germline, CDR1 is GTSNPN and CDR2 SVGIG (reference sequence). V lost 0 bases and J lost 0; bases outside the gene matches: 14. The rearrangement links TRBV30 to TRBJ1-3; 7 bases agree with TRBD1. The sequence came from a man aged 45-60 years with active or convalescent COVID-19. The sequencing sample was made of peripheral blood. The CDR3 loop is CAWSVTGAAFVLSGNTIYF. The CDR3 DNA follows: TGTGCCTGGAGTGTTACAGGGGCCGCCTTTGTGCTCTCTGGAAACACCATATATTTT.